The rows below give T cell receptor beta chains drawn from one sample of a study of shared clonotypes between healthy human individuals. Repertoires were generated with immunoSEQ multiplex PCR, while TCRdb's copy carries only in-frame clones and drops some. The sample includes roughly 2.2 million clones, 85% to 95% of them seen just once. The sequenced sample was naive CD4+ T cells from PBMCs. These receptors all stem from a man younger than 35 in good health. Some clones in this sample may be carry-over from other donors' samples. The CDR3 runs from the conserved cysteine through the conserved F or W. The D gene is left open where the match is weak.

V: TRBV7-3; J: TRBJ2-2; D: TRBD2; CDR3: CASSPRLAGNTGELFF
V: TRBV5-1; J: TRBJ2-3; D: TRBD2; CDR3: CASSPWTSGTGTDTQYF
V: TRBV9; J: TRBJ2-7; D: TRBD2; CDR3: CASSGGGPYEQYF
V: TRBV27; J: TRBJ2-3; D: TRBD1; CDR3: CASSSPRTGDVFGQYF
V: TRBV29-1; J: TRBJ1-2; D: NA; CDR3: CSVGPLEDANYGYTF
V: TRBV19; J: TRBJ2-1; D: TRBD2; CDR3: CASSPGLLKTLNNEQFF
V: TRBV6-5; J: TRBJ2-3; D: TRBD2; CDR3: CASTTSASTDTQYF
V: TRBV2; J: TRBJ1-5; D: NA; CDR3: CASSEDIGPAWNQPQHF
V: TRBV5-4; J: TRBJ1-6; D: NA; CDR3: CASSRNEGGRNSPLHF
V: TRBV7-9; J: TRBJ2-3; D: NA; CDR3: CASASTDTQYF
V: TRBV15; J: TRBJ2-4; D: NA; CDR3: CATSRTKNIQYF
V: TRBV18; J: TRBJ2-1; D: TRBD2; CDR3: CASSPGLAIYNEQFF
V: TRBV10-1; J: TRBJ2-1; D: TRBD2; CDR3: CASSAEREVGQFF
V: TRBV4-1; J: TRBJ2-1; D: TRBD2; CDR3: CASSRVAGASYNEQFF
V: TRBV29-1; J: TRBJ2-7; D: TRBD1; CDR3: CSVRTGPGGYEQYF
V: TRBV4-1; J: TRBJ1-1; D: NA; CDR3: CASSQGASRAVNTEAFF
V: TRBV19; J: TRBJ1-5; D: TRBD1; CDR3: CASSIAPGQTYSNQPQHF
V: TRBV10-2; J: TRBJ2-7; D: TRBD1; CDR3: CASGPQGYGEQYF
V: TRBV5-1; J: TRBJ1-2; D: TRBD1; CDR3: CASSFAGTGPYGYTF
V: TRBV21-1; J: TRBJ2-7; D: NA; CDR3: CASSKVASDSYEQYF
V: TRBV6-5; J: TRBJ2-6; D: NA; CDR3: CASSSPGANVLTF
V: TRBV7-9; J: TRBJ1-4; D: TRBD1; CDR3: CASSGQGAEDEKLFF
V: TRBV4-2; J: TRBJ1-4; D: NA; CDR3: CASSEGTRREKLFF
V: TRBV7-6; J: TRBJ1-4; D: TRBD1; CDR3: CASSLGAGGEKLFF
V: TRBV6-4; J: TRBJ2-3; D: NA; CDR3: CASMGPFTDTQYF
V: TRBV4-1; J: TRBJ2-7; D: TRBD1; CDR3: CASSQERWDRGSGEQYF
V: TRBV5-4; J: TRBJ2-7; D: TRBD1; CDR3: CASSLRDRSSYEQYF
V: TRBV15; J: TRBJ1-1; D: NA; CDR3: CATTQGPSNTEAFF
V: TRBV7-6; J: TRBJ2-3; D: NA; CDR3: CASSFTHTDTQYF
V: TRBV4-2; J: TRBJ1-4; D: TRBD1; CDR3: CASSPRQGVNEKLFF
V: TRBV28; J: TRBJ1-2; D: TRBD1; CDR3: CASNTDRGAGYTF
V: TRBV6-1; J: TRBJ2-1; D: NA; CDR3: CASSTSYNEQFF
V: TRBV30; J: TRBJ2-7; D: TRBD1; CDR3: CAWGRRDRVAYEQYF
V: TRBV10-2; J: TRBJ2-7; D: TRBD2; CDR3: CASSRGGIEQYF
V: TRBV5-6; J: TRBJ2-7; D: TRBD1; CDR3: CASSFDRGRSYEQYF
V: TRBV5-1; J: TRBJ2-5; D: NA; CDR3: CASSLVGGETQYF
V: TRBV7-8; J: TRBJ2-7; D: NA; CDR3: CASSLVWGGADSYEQYF
V: TRBV6-6; J: TRBJ1-4; D: TRBD1; CDR3: CASSRKTGKYEKLFF
V: TRBV7-8; J: TRBJ2-3; D: TRBD2; CDR3: CASSSELAGEASGGDTQYF